This record looks at one TCR beta chain sequence and its context. Germline lookup yields CDR1 SGHNT and CDR2 YENEEA. The CDR3 length is 15 residues. Trimming stripped 2 bases from V and 3 bases from J, with 14 bases between. These data originate in a study of blood T cell repertoires in COVID-19. Study background: Spain, Italy and the United States supplied samples that represented acute and convalescent COVID-19. T cells, B-cell-depleted T cells, or PBMCs supplied cDNA or gDNA.

As handled by the study authors: Nucleated cell counts were estimated from reference gene primer amplification. Measured with immunoSEQ multiplex PCR; TCRdb has only the in-frame clones, and not every one. V, J and clone size are taken as reported in that table, and D and trimming were inferred from the DNA itself. This table holds nearly 110,000 clones, approximately 80% found once. The chain is built from TRBV11-3 and TRBJ2-7; tentative D call: TRBD2 (5 bases). Input material: peripheral blood. This TCR came from a man in his sixties or seventies with acute or convalescent COVID-19. In DNA form, the CDR3 reads TGTGCCAGCAGCTTACGCCGGGGAAGAGGCTACGAGCAGTACTTC. Protein: CASSLRRGRGYEQYF.